These T cell receptor beta chains were read from a single sample in a study of CXCR3-negative and CXCR3-positive naive CD8 T cells. From its re-call of the 5' RACE reads, TCRdb lists each CDR3 protein once, without DNA. Here the sample table reports some 56,000 distinct CDR3 sequences. Sequencing was carried out using memory CD8+ T cells from blood. Receptors originate from a human donor in good health. Some clones in this sample may be carry-over from other donors' samples. Both conserved end residues are part of each CDR3. Each record gives: J gene, V gene, clone size, CDR3 protein. Clone size is shown for a subset of rows, as once, few, many or a class of expanded clone.

j_call: TRBJ2-7; v_call: TRBV29-1; clone_size: NA; cdr3_aa: CSVKGRKDRNLYEQYF
j_call: TRBJ2-3; v_call: TRBV11-2; clone_size: NA; cdr3_aa: CASSPGTGRTDTQYF
j_call: TRBJ2-7; v_call: TRBV4-3; clone_size: NA; cdr3_aa: CASSQARTGSPYEQYF
j_call: TRBJ2-7; v_call: TRBV12-3/TRBV12-4; clone_size: NA; cdr3_aa: CGSRTGFEQYF
j_call: TRBJ2-2; v_call: TRBV12-3/TRBV12-4; clone_size: NA; cdr3_aa: CASSPPVGTGELFF
j_call: TRBJ2-5; v_call: TRBV20-1; clone_size: NA; cdr3_aa: CSATTSVETQYF
j_call: TRBJ2-2; v_call: TRBV6-4; clone_size: NA; cdr3_aa: CASTNLTGSGELFF
j_call: TRBJ1-1; v_call: TRBV28; clone_size: NA; cdr3_aa: CASRPSGTANTEAFF
j_call: TRBJ2-5; v_call: TRBV29-1; clone_size: NA; cdr3_aa: CSVEELAGLQETQYF
j_call: TRBJ2-5; v_call: TRBV28; clone_size: NA; cdr3_aa: CASSDGTETQYF
j_call: TRBJ2-7; v_call: TRBV5-4; clone_size: NA; cdr3_aa: CASSLDRVVNEQYF
j_call: TRBJ2-2; v_call: TRBV7-7; clone_size: NA; cdr3_aa: CASSRSLNTGELFF
j_call: TRBJ2-1; v_call: TRBV20-1; clone_size: NA; cdr3_aa: CSADREYNEQFF
j_call: TRBJ2-6; v_call: TRBV6-5; clone_size: NA; cdr3_aa: CASGQGVPGANVLTF
j_call: TRBJ2-3; v_call: TRBV29-1; clone_size: NA; cdr3_aa: CSVEGEAGGSTDTQYF
j_call: TRBJ2-1; v_call: TRBV10-3; clone_size: NA; cdr3_aa: CAISDRDRGHEQFF
j_call: TRBJ2-7; v_call: TRBV20-1; clone_size: NA; cdr3_aa: CSARRVSTYEQYF
j_call: TRBJ2-7; v_call: TRBV29-1; clone_size: NA; cdr3_aa: CSVEDTVGSYEQYF
j_call: TRBJ2-7; v_call: TRBV25-1; clone_size: NA; cdr3_aa: CASSASDGYEQYF
j_call: TRBJ1-2; v_call: TRBV12-3/TRBV12-4; clone_size: NA; cdr3_aa: CASSLVGLGFGYTF
j_call: TRBJ1-3; v_call: TRBV7-2; clone_size: NA; cdr3_aa: CASSFYRDRLSGNTIYF
j_call: TRBJ1-1; v_call: TRBV6-1; clone_size: NA; cdr3_aa: CAINAGEEDTEAFF
j_call: TRBJ2-1; v_call: TRBV19; clone_size: NA; cdr3_aa: CASRNLAGGFYNEQFF
j_call: TRBJ2-3; v_call: TRBV7-8; clone_size: NA; cdr3_aa: CASSRGSSTDTQYF
j_call: TRBJ1-2; v_call: TRBV4-2; clone_size: NA; cdr3_aa: CASSQAEDSRGHGYTF
j_call: TRBJ2-7; v_call: TRBV6-2/TRBV6-3; clone_size: NA; cdr3_aa: CASSYASTYEQYF
j_call: TRBJ1-1; v_call: TRBV23-1; clone_size: NA; cdr3_aa: CASSHQTGNEAFF
j_call: TRBJ2-2; v_call: TRBV12-2; clone_size: NA; cdr3_aa: CASRLESRVGDTGELFF
j_call: TRBJ2-5; v_call: TRBV25-1; clone_size: NA; cdr3_aa: CASSGTTGSQETQYF
j_call: TRBJ2-2; v_call: TRBV21-1; clone_size: medium-sized; cdr3_aa: CASSGGKGKYRRNTGELFF
j_call: TRBJ1-2; v_call: TRBV7-2; clone_size: NA; cdr3_aa: CASSEPTGGGVNYGYTF
j_call: TRBJ2-1; v_call: TRBV7-2; clone_size: NA; cdr3_aa: CASSLVGGEQFF
j_call: TRBJ2-1; v_call: TRBV6-2/TRBV6-3; clone_size: NA; cdr3_aa: CASSYDGGSYNEQFF
j_call: TRBJ2-1; v_call: TRBV29-1; clone_size: NA; cdr3_aa: CSVVTTSGSDEQFF
j_call: TRBJ2-5; v_call: TRBV20-1; clone_size: NA; cdr3_aa: CSATRRGDQETQYF
j_call: TRBJ2-5; v_call: TRBV7-6; clone_size: NA; cdr3_aa: CASSSIGGQETQYF
j_call: TRBJ2-7; v_call: TRBV19; clone_size: NA; cdr3_aa: CAGHRDDEQYF
j_call: TRBJ2-1; v_call: TRBV7-9; clone_size: NA; cdr3_aa: CASSPKSYNEHFF
j_call: TRBJ2-7; v_call: TRBV20-1; clone_size: NA; cdr3_aa: CSAREGTGSGWQYF
j_call: TRBJ2-4; v_call: TRBV29-1; clone_size: NA; cdr3_aa: CSVEGGLAKNIQYF